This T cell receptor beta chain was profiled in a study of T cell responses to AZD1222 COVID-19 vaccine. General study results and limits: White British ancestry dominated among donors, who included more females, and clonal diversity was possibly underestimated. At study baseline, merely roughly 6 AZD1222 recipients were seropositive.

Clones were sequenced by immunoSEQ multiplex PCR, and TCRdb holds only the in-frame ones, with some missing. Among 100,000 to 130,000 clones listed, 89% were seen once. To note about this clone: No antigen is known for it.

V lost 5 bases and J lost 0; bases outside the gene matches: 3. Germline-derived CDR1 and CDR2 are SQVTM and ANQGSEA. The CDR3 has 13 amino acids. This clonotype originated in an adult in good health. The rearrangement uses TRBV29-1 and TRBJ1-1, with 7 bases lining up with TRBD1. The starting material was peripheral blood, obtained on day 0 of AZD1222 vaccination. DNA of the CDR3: TGCAGCGTTCCGGGACAGATGAACACTGAAGCTTTCTTT. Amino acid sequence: CSVPGQMNTEAFF. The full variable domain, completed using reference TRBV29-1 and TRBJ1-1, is SAVISQKPSRDICQRGTSLTIQCQVDSQVTMMFWYRQQPGQSLTLIATANQGSEATYESGFVIDKFPISRPNLTFSTLTVSNMSPEDSSIYLCSVPGQMNTEAFFGQGTRLTVV.